The present T cell receptor (beta chain) was sequenced within a study of T-cell reconstitution after alpha-beta-depleted transplantation in children. From germline, CDR1 is SEHNR and CDR2 FQNEAQ (reference sequence). This CDR3 is 13 amino acids long. With 11 bases clipped from V and 0 bases from J, the junction kept 7 bases outside the gene matches. Unique molecular identifiers were incorporated into the prepared TCRbeta library. In TCRdb, the PCR reads were re-called with MiXCR into one record per CDR3 protein. The data show over 300,000 distinct CDR3 sequences, over 9% seen once. The chain combines TRBV7-9 with TRBJ2-7; TRBD2 agrees at 7 bases. The material sequenced was PBMCs from the stem cell graft donor, taken from the stem cell graft. The TCR was taken from a human donor who donated a stem cell graft to a child with acute lymphoblastic leukemia. In DNA, the CDR3 is TGTGCCTCAGCTTGGGGGGGCTCCTACGAGCAGTACTTC. Its protein is CASAWGGSYEQYF.